This TCR beta chain is drawn from a study of cytomegalovirus exposure and HLA in healthy donors. The overall study: In terms of ancestry, the Caucasian-associated cluster contained about 81% of the roughly 400 genotyped donors. Points from the study as a whole: Some TCR beta chains (around 180 of them) were listed as cytomegalovirus-associated. When a later analysis compared HLA-associated TCR beta chains with equally common others, the HLA-associated chains turned out to be more clonally expanded and to have lower generation probabilities.

Regarding this clone: Its antigen remains unidentified.

In the PCR, 60 Vbeta and 13 Jbeta primers were used. Profiling relied on immunoSEQ multiplex PCR, and the TCRdb table lists in-frame clones only, not all of them. Of roughly 170,000 clones in the sample, over 70% were seen once. Trimming pared 6 bases from V and 7 bases from J, leaving 13 bases between. The germline V gene has CDR1 MNHEY and CDR2 SMNVEV (reference sequence). The length of the CDR3 is 13 residues. The V gene is TRBV27, the J gene TRBJ2-1; D may be TRBD2 (7 bases). This receptor was obtained from a man aged 25-45 years in good health and CMV-seropositive. The sequenced sample was PBMCs. The CDR3 coding sequence is TGTGCCAGCAGCCCCCGGGGGGCAAATGAGCAGTTCTTC. Translation: CASSPRGANEQFF.